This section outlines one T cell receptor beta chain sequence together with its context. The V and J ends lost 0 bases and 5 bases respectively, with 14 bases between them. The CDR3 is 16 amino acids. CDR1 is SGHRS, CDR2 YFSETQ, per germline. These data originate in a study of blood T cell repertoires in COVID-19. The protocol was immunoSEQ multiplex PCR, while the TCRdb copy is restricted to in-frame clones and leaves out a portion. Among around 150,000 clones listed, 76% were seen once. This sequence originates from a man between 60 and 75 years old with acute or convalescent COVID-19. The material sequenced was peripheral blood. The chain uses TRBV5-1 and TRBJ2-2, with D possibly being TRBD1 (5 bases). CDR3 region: CASSLVAQVGTGELFF. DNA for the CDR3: TGCGCCAGCAGCTTGGTCGCACAGGTCGGGACCGGGGAGCTGTTTTTT.